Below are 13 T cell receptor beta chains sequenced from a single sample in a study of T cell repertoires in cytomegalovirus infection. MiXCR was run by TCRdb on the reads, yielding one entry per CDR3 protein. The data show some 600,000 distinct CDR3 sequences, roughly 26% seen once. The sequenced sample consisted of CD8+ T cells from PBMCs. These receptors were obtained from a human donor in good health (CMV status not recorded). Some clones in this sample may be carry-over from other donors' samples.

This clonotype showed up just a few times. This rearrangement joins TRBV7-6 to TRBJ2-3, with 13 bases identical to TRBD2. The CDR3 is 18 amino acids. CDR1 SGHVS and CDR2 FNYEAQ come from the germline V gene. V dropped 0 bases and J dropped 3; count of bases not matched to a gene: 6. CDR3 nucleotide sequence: TGTGCCAGCAGCTTAGCCTTGGGACTAGCGGGGAAAACAGATACGCAGTATTTT. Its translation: CASSLALGLAGKTDTQYF.

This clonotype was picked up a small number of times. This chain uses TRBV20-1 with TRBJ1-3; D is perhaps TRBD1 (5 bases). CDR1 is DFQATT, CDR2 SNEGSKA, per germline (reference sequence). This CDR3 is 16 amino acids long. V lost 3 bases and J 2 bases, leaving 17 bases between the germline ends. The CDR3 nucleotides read TGCAGTGCTAGGGCCTTCGGGGGGGTGCCTGGAAACACCATATATTTT. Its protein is CSARAFGGVPGNTIYF.

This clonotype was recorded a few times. For the CDR3, the DNA is TGTGCCAGCAGGGGAGGGGGCTTCGGCTTTTCTAATTCACCCCTCCACTTT. This encodes CASRGGGFGFSNSPLHF. The chain recombines TRBV6-5 with TRBJ1-6; 7 nucleotides line up with TRBD1. This CDR3 has 17 residues. Unmatched junction bases numbered 14, after V lost 6 bases and J lost 6 bases. Germline V lookup: CDR1 MNHEY, CDR2 SVGAGI.

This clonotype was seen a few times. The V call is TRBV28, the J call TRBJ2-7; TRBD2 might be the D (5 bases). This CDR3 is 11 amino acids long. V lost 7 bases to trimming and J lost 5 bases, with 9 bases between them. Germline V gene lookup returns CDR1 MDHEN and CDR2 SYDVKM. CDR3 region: CASTIGDEQYV. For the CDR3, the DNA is TGTGCCAGCACAATCGGGGACGAGCAGTACGTC.

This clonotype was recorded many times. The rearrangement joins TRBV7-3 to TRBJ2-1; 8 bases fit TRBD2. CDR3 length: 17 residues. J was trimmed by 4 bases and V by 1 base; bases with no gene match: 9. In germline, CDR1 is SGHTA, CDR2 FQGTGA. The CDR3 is CASSLRARGAPYNEQFF. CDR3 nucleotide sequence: TGTGCCAGCAGCTTAAGAGCGCGGGGGGCCCCGTACAATGAGCAGTTCTTC.

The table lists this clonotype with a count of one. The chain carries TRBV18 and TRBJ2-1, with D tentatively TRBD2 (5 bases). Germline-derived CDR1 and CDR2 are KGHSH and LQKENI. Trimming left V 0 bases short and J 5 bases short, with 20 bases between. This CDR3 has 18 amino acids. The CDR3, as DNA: TGTGCCAGCTCACCACCTACCGATCTAGGGTGGGGAGACAATGAGCAGTTCTTC. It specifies CASSPPTDLGWGDNEQFF.

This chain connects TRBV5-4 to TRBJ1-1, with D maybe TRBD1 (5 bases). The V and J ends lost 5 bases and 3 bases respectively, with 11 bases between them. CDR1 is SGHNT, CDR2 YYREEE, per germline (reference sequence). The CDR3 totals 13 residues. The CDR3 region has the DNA TGTGCCAGCAGGGGGCGGGGGGACACTGAAGCTTTCTTT. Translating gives CASRGRGDTEAFF.

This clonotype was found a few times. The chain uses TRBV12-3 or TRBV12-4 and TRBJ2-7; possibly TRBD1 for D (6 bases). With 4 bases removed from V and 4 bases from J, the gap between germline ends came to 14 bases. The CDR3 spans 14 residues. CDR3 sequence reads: CASSSPDSLYEQYF. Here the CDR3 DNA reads TGTGCCAGCAGTTCACCGGACAGCTTGTACGAGCAGTACTTC.

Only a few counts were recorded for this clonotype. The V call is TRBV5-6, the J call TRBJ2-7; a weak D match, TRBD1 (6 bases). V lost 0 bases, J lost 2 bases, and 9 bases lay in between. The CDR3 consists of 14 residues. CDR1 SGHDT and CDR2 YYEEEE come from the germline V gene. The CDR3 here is CASSLEAGAYEQYV. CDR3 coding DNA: TGTGCCAGCAGCTTGGAGGCAGGGGCCTACGAGCAGTACGTC.

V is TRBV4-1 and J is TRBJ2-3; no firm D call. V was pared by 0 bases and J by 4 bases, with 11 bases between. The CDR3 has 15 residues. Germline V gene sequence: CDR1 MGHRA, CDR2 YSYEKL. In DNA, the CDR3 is TGCGCCAGCAGCCAAGATCCACATAATTCAGATACGCAGTATTTT. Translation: CASSQDPHNSDTQYF.

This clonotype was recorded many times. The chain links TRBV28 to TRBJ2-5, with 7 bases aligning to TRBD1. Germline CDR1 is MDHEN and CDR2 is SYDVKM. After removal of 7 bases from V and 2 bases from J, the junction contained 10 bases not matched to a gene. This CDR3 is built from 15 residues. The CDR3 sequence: CASKIDGTAQETQYF. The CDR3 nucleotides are TGTGCCAGCAAGATAGATGGGACAGCGCAAGAGACCCAGTACTTC. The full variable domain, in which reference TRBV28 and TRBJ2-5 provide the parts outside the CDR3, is DVKVTQSSRYLVKRTGEKVFLECVQDMDHENMFWYRQDPGLGLRLIYFSYDVKMKEKGDIPEGYSVSREKKERFSLILESASTNQTSMYLCASKIDGTAQETQYFGPGTRLLVL.

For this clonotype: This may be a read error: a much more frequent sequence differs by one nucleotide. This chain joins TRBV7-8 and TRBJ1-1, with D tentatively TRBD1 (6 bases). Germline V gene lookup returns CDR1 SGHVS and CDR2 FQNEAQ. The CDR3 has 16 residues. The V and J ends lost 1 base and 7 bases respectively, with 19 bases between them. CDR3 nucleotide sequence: TGTGCCAGCAGCTTAGTCCACCCTAGACAGGCTAATGAAGCTTTCTTT. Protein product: CASSLVHPRQANEAFF.

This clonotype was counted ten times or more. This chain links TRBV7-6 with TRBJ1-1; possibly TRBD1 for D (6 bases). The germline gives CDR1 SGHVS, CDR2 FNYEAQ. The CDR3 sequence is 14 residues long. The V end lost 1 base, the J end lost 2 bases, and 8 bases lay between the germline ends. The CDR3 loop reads CASSLGGTNTEAFF. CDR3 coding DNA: TGTGCCAGCAGCTTAGGAGGGACAAACACTGAAGCTTTCTTT.